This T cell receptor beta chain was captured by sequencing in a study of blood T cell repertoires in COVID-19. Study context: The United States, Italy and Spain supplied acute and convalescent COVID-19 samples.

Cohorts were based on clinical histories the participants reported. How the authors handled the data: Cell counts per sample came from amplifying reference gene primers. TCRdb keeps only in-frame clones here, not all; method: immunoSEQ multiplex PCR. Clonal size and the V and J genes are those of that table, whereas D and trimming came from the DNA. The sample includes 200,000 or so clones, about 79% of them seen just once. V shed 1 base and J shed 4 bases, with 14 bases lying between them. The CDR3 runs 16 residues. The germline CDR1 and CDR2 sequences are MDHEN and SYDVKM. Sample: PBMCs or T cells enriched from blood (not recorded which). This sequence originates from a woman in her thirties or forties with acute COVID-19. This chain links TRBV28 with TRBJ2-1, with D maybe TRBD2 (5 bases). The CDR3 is CASSLYAGYGYNEQFF. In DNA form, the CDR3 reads TGTGCCAGCAGTTTATACGCGGGTTACGGGTACAATGAGCAGTTCTTC.